This passage covers 11 T cell receptor beta chains from one sample sequenced in a study of cytomegalovirus exposure and HLA in healthy donors. The PCR contained 60 Vbeta and 13 Jbeta primers. The protocol was immunoSEQ multiplex PCR, while the TCRdb copy is restricted to in-frame clones and leaves out a portion. The table has about 270,000 clones, approximately 70% seen once. Sequencing was carried out using PBMCs. Receptors originate from a female donor in good health and CMV-seronegative.

This clone showed up just once. V and J are TRBV2 and TRBJ2-7, with 8 bases identical to TRBD1. CDR1 SNHLY and CDR2 FYNNEI come from the germline V gene. The CDR3 is made up of 14 amino acids. The V gene end was trimmed by 6 bases and the J gene end by 1 base; junction bases not matched to a gene: 5. This CDR3 is CASSRTGKSYEQYF. CDR3 DNA: TGTGCCAGCAGCAGGACAGGGAAATCCTACGAGCAGTACTTC.

The V and J genes are TRBV9 and TRBJ2-1, with 10 bases matching TRBD2. This CDR3 contains 17 residues. V lost 4 bases and J lost 0; bases outside the gene matches: 7. CDR1 and CDR2 from the germline V gene are SGDLS and YYNGEE. DNA of the CDR3: TGTGCCAGCAGCCCCAGAGCGGGAGGGATCTCCTACAATGAGCAGTTCTTC. It specifies CASSPRAGGISYNEQFF.

CDR3 in DNA: TGTGCCAGCAGCGTAGAATCAGGTCAGCATCTCCCAGATACGCAGTATTTT. Residues: CASSVESGQHLPDTQYF. The V and J genes are TRBV9 and TRBJ2-3; D not resolved. Deletions cut 0 bases from V and 4 bases from J, with 18 bases between. This CDR3 region has 17 residues. The V gene's germline CDR1 is SGDLS and CDR2 YYNGEE.

This clone appeared once. The V and J genes are TRBV11-2 and TRBJ2-7; 8 bases agree with TRBD2. This CDR3 is 16 amino acids long. CDR1 SGHAT and CDR2 FQNNGV come from the germline V gene. The J segment lost 0 bases and the V segment lost 5 bases, leaving 9 bases of the junction unmatched. The CDR3 DNA follows: TGTGCCAGCAGCCCAGGGCGCGGGAGGAACTCCTACGAGCAGTACTTC. It encodes CASSPGRGRNSYEQYF. Full variable domain (rest looked up from reference TRBV11-2 and TRBJ2-7): EAGVAQSPRYKIIEKRQSVAFWCNPISGHATLYWYQQILGQGPKLLIQFQNNGVVDDSQLPKDRFSAERLKGVDSTLKIQPAKLEDSAVYLCASSPGRGRNSYEQYFGPGTRLTVT.

The CDR3 bases are TGTGCCAGCAAAACCGAGACAGGGGCCGTTCAGCCCCAGCATTTT. This gives the protein CASKTETGAVQPQHF. The rearrangement uses TRBV28 and TRBJ1-5, with TRBD1 matching over 8 bases. Germline assignment: CDR1 MDHEN and CDR2 SYDVKM. V shed 7 bases and J 6 bases; nucleotides not matched to a gene: 11. CDR3 length: 15 residues.

This rearrangement joins TRBV5-1 to TRBJ1-4, with no clear D. CDR1 is SGHRS and CDR2 is YFSETQ in the germline V gene. CDR3 length: 14 amino acids. V lost 3 bases and J 3 bases, leaving 9 bases between the germline ends. This CDR3 is CASSSGSANEKLFF. The CDR3 DNA is TGCGCCAGCAGCTCCGGTAGCGCTAATGAAAAACTGTTTTTT.

The chain links TRBV2 to TRBJ2-2; the D gene is possibly TRBD1 (5 bases). CDR3 length: 14 amino acids. The germline V gene encodes CDR1 SNHLY and CDR2 FYNNEI. Trimming stripped 7 bases from V and 7 bases from J, with 16 bases between. CDR3 sequence (DNA): TGTGCCAGCATGAGTGGTAGGGGCCGCGGGGAGCTGTTTTTT. It translates to CASMSGRGRGELFF.

This clone was seen a handful of times. The chain couples TRBV4-2 to TRBJ1-2; 7 bases align to TRBD1. Unmatched junction bases numbered 9, after V lost 4 bases and J lost 4 bases. CDR1 is LGHNA, CDR2 YNFKEQ, per germline. The CDR3 spans 15 residues. This CDR3 is CASSPNADRAYGYTF. The CDR3 region has the DNA TGTGCCAGCAGCCCTAACGCCGACAGGGCCTATGGCTACACCTTC.

A few counts support this clone. V usage is TRBV28 and J usage is TRBJ2-7; 7 bases line up with TRBD1. CDR1 is MDHEN, CDR2 SYDVKM, per germline. CDR3 length: 14 residues. Trimming at V came to 6 bases and at J to 7 bases, leaving 12 bases not matched to a gene. Here the CDR3 DNA reads TGTGCCAGCAGAGGACAGGTCCTACTACGGGAGCAGTACTTC. This gives the protein CASRGQVLLREQYF.

The chain uses TRBV7-6 and TRBJ1-1, with D maybe TRBD1 (5 bases). V gave up 5 bases and J gave up 6 bases, with 13 bases separating them. Germline V lookup: CDR1 SGHVS, CDR2 FNYEAQ. The length of the CDR3 is 13 residues. CDR3 protein: CASSLETGAEAFF. CDR3 sequence (DNA): TGTGCCAGCAGCCTGGAGACGGGGGCTGAAGCTTTCTTT.

The V call is TRBV29-1, the J call TRBJ1-2; tentatively, D is TRBD1 (6 bases). Looked up from germline, CDR1 is SQVTM and CDR2 is ANQGSEA. The V end was cut by 6 bases, the J end by 0 bases, with 11 bases between. The CDR3 is made up of 13 amino acids. The CDR3 DNA reads TGCAGCGTCGAGGACAGTCCTAACTATGGCTACACCTTC. This encodes CSVEDSPNYGYTF.